The rows below give T cell receptor beta chains drawn from one sample of a study of blood T cell repertoires in COVID-19. TCRdb's copy holds only in-frame clones and misses some; the assay was immunoSEQ multiplex PCR. The sample holds about 110,000 clones, around 89% seen once. Sequenced sample: peripheral blood. The receptors stem from a woman aged 50 to 60 with acute or convalescent COVID-19. Each CDR3 is given with its conserved first and last residue. The order of the fields is J gene, V gene, CDR3 protein.

>TRBJ2-6|TRBV28
CASRASSGAGANVLTF
>TRBJ1-2|TRBV7-2
CASSSGQGNYGYTF
>TRBJ1-2|TRBV4-2
CASSPNWDSNYGYTF
>TRBJ2-5|TRBV3-1/TRBV3-2
CASSQEGGEETQYF
>TRBJ2-4|TRBV24-1
CATCSGRAKNIQYF
>TRBJ2-7|TRBV11-2
CASSLGRLAGIHEQYF
>TRBJ2-1|TRBV6-4
CASSVLAGEAEQFF
>TRBJ1-2|TRBV6-1
CASSDRDRAGYGYTF
>TRBJ1-2|TRBV20-1
CSVVANYGYTF
>TRBJ1-2|TRBV3-1/TRBV3-2
CASTGAINYGYTF
>TRBJ1-3|TRBV7-6
CASSPSTVAGVNTIYF
>TRBJ2-7|TRBV5-1
CASSLHRGGEQYF
>TRBJ2-1|TRBV27
CASSLSSLLNEQFF
>TRBJ1-1|TRBV9
CASSATGMNTEAFF
>TRBJ2-4|TRBV2
CASRATGVAKNIQYF
>TRBJ2-3|TRBV19
CASSPRLALNTDTQYF
>TRBJ1-6|TRBV30
CAWSVQGRQKISPLHF